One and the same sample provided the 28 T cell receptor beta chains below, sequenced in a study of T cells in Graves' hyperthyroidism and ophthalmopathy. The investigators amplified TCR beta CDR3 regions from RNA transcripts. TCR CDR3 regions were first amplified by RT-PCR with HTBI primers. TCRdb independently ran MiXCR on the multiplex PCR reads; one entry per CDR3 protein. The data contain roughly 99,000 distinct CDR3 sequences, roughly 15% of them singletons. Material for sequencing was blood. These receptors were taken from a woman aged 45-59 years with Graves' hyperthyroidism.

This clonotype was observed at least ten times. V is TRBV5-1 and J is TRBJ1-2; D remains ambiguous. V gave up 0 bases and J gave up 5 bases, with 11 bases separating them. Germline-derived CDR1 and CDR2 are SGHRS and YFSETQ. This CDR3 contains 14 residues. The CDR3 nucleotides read TGCGCCAGCAGCTTGGATGTGGGATCTTATGGCTACACCTTC. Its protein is CASSLDVGSYGYTF.

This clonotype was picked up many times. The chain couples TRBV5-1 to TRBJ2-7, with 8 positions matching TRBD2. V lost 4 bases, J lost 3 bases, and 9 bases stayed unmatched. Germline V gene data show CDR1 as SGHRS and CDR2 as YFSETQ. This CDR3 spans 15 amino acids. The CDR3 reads CASSTPGLEVYEQYF. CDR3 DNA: TGCGCCAGCAGCACCCCGGGACTAGAAGTCTACGAGCAGTACTTC.

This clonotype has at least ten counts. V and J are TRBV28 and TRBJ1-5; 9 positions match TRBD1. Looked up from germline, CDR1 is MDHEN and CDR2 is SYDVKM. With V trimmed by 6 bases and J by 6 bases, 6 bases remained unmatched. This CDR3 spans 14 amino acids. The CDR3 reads CASRGTGSRQPQHF. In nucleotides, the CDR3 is TGTGCCAGCAGGGGGACAGGGTCTCGTCAGCCCCAGCATTTT.

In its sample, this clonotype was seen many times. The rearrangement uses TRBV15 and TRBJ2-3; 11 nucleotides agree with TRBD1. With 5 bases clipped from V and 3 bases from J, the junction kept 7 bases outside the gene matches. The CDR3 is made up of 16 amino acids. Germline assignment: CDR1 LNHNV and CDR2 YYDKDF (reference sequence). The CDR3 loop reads CATSFPGTGGTDTQYF. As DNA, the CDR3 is TGTGCCACCAGCTTTCCCGGGACAGGGGGGACAGATACGCAGTATTTT.

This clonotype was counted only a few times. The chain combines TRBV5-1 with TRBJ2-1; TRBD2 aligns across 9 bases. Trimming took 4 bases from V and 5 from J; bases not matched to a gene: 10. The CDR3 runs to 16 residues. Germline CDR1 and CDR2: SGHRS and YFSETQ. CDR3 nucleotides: TGCGCCAGCAGCACAGGACATAGCGGGGGAAACAATGAGCAGTTCTTC. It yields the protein CASSTGHSGGNNEQFF.

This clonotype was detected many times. DNA for the CDR3: TGTGCCAGCAGCGTAGAGCCCTTGCCTCCCTACGAGCAGTACTTC. Translated, it gives CASSVEPLPPYEQYF. The chain is built from TRBV9 and TRBJ2-7; D is undetermined. Germline V gene data show CDR1 as SGDLS and CDR2 as YYNGEE. The CDR3 spans 15 residues. V shed 0 bases and J shed 2 bases, with 12 bases lying between them.

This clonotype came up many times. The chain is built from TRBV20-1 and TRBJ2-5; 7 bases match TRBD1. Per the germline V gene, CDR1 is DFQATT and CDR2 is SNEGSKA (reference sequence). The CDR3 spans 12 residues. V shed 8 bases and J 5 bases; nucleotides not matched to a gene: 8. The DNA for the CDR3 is TGCAGTACAGGGCAGGGGGTGGAGACCCAGTACTTC. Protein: CSTGQGVETQYF.

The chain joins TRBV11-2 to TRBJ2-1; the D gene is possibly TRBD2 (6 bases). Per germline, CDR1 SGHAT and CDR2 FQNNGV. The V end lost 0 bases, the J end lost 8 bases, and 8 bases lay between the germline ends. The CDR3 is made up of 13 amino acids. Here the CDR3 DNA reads TGTGCCAGCAGCTTAGATAGGAGGGATGAGCAGTTCTTC. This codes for CASSLDRRDEQFF.

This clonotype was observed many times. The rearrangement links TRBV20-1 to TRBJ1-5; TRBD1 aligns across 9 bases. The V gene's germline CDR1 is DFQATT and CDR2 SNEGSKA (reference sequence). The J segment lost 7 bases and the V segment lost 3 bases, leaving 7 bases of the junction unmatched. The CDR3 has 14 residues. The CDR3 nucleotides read TGCAGTGCTAGCGGGGGACAGGGTAACCAGCCCCAGCATTTT. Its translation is CSASGGQGNQPQHF.

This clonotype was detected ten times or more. As DNA, the CDR3 is TGTGCCAGCAGTATAGGACTAGCGGGAGGGAATGAGCAGTTCTTC. This encodes CASSIGLAGGNEQFF. The chain uses TRBV12-3 or TRBV12-4 and TRBJ2-1; TRBD2 agrees at 15 bases. With V trimmed by 5 bases and J by 7 bases, 3 bases remained unmatched. CDR3 length equals 15 residues.

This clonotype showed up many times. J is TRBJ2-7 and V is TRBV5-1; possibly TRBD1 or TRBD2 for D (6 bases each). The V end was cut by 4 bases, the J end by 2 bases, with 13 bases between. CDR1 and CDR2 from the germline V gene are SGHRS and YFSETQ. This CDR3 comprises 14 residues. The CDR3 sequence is CASSREGGPYEQYF. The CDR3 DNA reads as TGCGCCAGCAGCAGAGAGGGGGGTCCCTACGAGCAGTACTTC.

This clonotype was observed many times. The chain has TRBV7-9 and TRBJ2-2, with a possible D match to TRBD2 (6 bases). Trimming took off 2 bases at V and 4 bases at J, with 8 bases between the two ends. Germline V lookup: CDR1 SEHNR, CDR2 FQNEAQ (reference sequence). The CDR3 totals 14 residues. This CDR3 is CASSLRDFTGELFF. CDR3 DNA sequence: TGTGCCAGCAGCTTACGGGACTTCACCGGGGAGCTGTTTTTT.

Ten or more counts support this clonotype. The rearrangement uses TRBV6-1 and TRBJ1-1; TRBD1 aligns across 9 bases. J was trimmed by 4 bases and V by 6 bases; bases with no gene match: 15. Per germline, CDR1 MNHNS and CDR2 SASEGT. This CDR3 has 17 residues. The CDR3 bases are TGTGCCAGCAGCCGTTCGCGGGACAGGGTTTTCGGCACTGAAGCTTTCTTT. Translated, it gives CASSRSRDRVFGTEAFF.

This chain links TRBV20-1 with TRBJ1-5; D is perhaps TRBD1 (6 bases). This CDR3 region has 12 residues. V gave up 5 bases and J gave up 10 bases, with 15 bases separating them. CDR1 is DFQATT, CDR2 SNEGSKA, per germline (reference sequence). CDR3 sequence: CSAPGTNIPQHF. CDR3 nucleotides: TGCAGTGCTCCCGGGACAAACATACCCCAGCATTTT.

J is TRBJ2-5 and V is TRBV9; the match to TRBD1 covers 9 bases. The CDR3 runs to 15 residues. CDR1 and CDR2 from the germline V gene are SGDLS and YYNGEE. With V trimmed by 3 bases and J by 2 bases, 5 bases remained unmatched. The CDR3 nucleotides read TGTGCCAGCAGCGCCGGTGACAGGGGGCAAGAGACCCAGTACTTC. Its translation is CASSAGDRGQETQYF.

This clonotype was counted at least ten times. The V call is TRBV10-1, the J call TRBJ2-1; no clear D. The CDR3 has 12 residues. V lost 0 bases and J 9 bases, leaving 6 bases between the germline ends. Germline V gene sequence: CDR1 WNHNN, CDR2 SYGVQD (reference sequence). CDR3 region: CASSESNSEQFF. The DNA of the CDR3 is TGCGCCAGCAGTGAGTCCAACAGTGAGCAGTTCTTC.

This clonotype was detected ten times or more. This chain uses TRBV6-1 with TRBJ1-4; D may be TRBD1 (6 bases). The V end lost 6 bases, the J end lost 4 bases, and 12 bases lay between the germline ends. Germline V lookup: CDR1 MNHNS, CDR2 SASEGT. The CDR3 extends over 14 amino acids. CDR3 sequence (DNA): TGTGCCAGCAGCCATCGGACAGTTAATGAAAAACTGTTTTTT. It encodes CASSHRTVNEKLFF.

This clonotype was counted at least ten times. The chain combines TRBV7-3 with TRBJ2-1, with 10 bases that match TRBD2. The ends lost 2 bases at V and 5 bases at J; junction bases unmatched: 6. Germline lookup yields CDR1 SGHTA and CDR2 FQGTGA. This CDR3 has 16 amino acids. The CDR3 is CASSLEALAGDNEQFF. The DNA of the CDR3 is TGTGCCAGCAGCTTAGAAGCTCTAGCGGGAGACAATGAGCAGTTCTTC.

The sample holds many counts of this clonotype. CDR3 amino acids: CSARAASLSTDTQYF. The CDR3, as DNA: TGCAGTGCTAGAGCTGCTAGCCTAAGCACAGATACGCAGTATTTT. This chain connects TRBV20-1 to TRBJ2-3; weak D call: TRBD2 (5 bases). The CDR3 length is 15 residues. CDR1 is DFQATT, CDR2 SNEGSKA, per germline (reference sequence). Trimming pared 1 base from V and 0 bases from J, leaving 11 bases between.

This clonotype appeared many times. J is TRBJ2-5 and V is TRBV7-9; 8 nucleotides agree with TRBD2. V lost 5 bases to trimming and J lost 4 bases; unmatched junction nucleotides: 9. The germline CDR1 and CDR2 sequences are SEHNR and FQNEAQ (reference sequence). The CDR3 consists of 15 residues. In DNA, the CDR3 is TGTGCCAGCAGCCGAGGGCAAGCGGGAGTAGAGACCCAGTACTTC. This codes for CASSRGQAGVETQYF.

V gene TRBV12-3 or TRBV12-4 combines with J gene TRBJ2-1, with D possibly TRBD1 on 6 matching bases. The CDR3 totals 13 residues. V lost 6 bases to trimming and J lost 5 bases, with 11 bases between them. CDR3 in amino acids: CASRLSGDNEQFF. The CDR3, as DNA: TGTGCCAGCAGGCTATCAGGGGACAATGAGCAGTTCTTC.

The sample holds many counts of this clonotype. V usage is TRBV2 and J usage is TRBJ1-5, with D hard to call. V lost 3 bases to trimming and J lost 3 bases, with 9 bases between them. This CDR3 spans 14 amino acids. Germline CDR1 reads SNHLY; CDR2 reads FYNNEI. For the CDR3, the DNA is TGTGCCAGCAGTGAGGAGGCCATCAATCAGCCCCAGCATTTT. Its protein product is CASSEEAINQPQHF. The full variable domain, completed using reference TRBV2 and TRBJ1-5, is EPEVTQTPSHQVTQMGQEVILRCVPISNHLYFYWYRQILGQKVEFLVSFYNNEISEKSEIFDDQFSVERPDGSNFTLKIRSTKLEDSAMYFCASSEEAINQPQHFGDGTRLSIL.

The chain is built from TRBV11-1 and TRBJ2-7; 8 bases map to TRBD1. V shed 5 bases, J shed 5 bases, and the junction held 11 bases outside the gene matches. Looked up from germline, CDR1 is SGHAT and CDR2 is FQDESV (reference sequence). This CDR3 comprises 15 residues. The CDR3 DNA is TGTGCCAGCAGCCAAGATTTGGACAGGGCCCACGAGCAGTACTTC. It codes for CASSQDLDRAHEQYF.

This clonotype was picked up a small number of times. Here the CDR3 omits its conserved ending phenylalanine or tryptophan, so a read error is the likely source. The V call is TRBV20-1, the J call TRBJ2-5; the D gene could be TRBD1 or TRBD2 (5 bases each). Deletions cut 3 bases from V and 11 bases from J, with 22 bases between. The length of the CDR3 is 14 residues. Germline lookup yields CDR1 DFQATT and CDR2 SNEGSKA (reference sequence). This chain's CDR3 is CSARSPWGIREQYV. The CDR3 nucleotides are TGCAGTGCTAGGTCCCCTTGGGGGATAAGAGAGCAGTACGTC.

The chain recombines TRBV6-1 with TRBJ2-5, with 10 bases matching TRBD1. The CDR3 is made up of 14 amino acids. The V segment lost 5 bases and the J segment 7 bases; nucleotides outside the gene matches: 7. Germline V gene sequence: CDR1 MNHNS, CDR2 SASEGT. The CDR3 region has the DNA TGTGCCAGCAGTACCCTGGACAGGGGGGGGACCCAGTACTTC. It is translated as CASSTLDRGGTQYF.

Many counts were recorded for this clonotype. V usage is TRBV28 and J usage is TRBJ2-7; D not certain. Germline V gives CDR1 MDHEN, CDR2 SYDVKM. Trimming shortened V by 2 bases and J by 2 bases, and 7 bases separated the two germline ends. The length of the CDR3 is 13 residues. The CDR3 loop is CASSLSGTYEQYV. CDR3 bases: TGTGCCAGCAGTTTAAGTGGGACCTACGAGCAGTACGTC.

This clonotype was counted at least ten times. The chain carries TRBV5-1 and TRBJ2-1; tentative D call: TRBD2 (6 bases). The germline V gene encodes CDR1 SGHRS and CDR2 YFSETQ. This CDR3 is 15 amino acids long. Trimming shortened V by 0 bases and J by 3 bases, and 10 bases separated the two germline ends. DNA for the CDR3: TGCGCCAGCAGCTTGGGTAGCGGCCACTACAATGAGCAGTTCTTC. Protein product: CASSLGSGHYNEQFF.

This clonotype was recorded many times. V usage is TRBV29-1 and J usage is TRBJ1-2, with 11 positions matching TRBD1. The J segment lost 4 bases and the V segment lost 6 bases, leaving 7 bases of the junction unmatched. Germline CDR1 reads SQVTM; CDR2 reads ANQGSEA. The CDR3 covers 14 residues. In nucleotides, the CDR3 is TGCAGCGTGACGGACAGGGGGCAGGGCTATGGCTACACCTTC. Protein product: CSVTDRGQGYGYTF. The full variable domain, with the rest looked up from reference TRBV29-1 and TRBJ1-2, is SAVISQKPSRDICQRGTSLTIQCQVDSQVTMMFWYRQQPGQSLTLIATANQGSEATYESGFVIDKFPISRPNLTFSTLTVSNMSPEDSSIYLCSVTDRGQGYGYTFGSGTRLTVV.